What follows are 3 T cell receptor beta chains derived from one specimen sequenced in a study of T-cell memory formation after mild COVID-19. In TCRdb, the 5' RACE reads were re-called with MiXCR into one record per CDR3 protein. The table lists about 110,000 distinct CDR3 sequences, 18% of them singletons. Sequencing was performed on PBMCs or a T cell subset sorted from them (not recorded which). These receptor sequences come from a man aged 18 to 30 who had mild COVID-19 (a few samples of this study predate the infection). Cell type and time point are not known.

The chain combines TRBV27 with TRBJ1-6; no reliable D call. V was pared by 6 bases and J by 7 bases, with 13 bases between. The CDR3 runs to 14 residues. Germline V CDR1 and CDR2: MNHEY, SMNVEV (reference sequence). The CDR3 sequence is CASRRGRLNSPLHF. The CDR3 DNA reads as TGTGCCAGCAGACGAGGGCGTTTGAATTCACCCCTCCACTTT.

V and J are TRBV7-9 and TRBJ2-2; possible D gene TRBD1, 5 bases. V was shortened by 1 base and J by 3 bases, with 12 bases between the two germline ends. The CDR3 is made up of 16 amino acids. In germline, CDR1 is SEHNR, CDR2 FQNEAQ (reference sequence). The CDR3 reads CASSLEPPGYTGELFF. CDR3 DNA: TGTGCCAGCAGCTTAGAGCCCCCAGGGTACACCGGGGAGCTGTTTTTT.

The chain combines TRBV4-2 with TRBJ1-1, with D perhaps TRBD1 (6 bases). Between the trimmed V and J ends, which lost 0 bases and 8 bases, there was a span of 16 bases. CDR3 length equals 15 residues. Per germline, CDR1 LGHNA and CDR2 YNFKEQ. The CDR3 here is CASSQENTGWYEAFF. The CDR3 nucleotides read TGTGCCAGCAGCCAAGAGAATACAGGGTGGTACGAAGCTTTCTTT.